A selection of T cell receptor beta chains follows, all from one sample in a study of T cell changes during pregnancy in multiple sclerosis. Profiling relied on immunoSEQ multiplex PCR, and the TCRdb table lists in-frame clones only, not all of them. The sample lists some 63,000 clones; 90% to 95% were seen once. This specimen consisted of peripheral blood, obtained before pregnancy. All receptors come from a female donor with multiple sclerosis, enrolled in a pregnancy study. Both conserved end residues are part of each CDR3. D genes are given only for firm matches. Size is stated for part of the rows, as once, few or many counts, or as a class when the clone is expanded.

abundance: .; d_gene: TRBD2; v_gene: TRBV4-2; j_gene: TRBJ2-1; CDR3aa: CASSQVLAGNEQFF; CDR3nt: TGTGCCAGCAGCCAAGTGCTAGCGGGAAATGAGCAGTTCTTC
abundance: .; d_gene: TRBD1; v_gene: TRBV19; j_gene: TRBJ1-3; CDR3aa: CASNRDRGETFGNTIYF; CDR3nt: TGTGCCAGCAACCGGGACAGGGGGGAGACGTTTGGAAACACCATATATTTT
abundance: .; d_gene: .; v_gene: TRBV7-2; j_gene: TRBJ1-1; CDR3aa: CASSLVGAQAFF; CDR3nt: TGTGCCAGCAGCTTGGTGGGCGCTCAAGCTTTCTTT
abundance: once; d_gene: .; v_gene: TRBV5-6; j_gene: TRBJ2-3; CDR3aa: CASSPIGQSLTDTQYF; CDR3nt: TGTGCCAGCAGCCCGATTGGGCAGAGCCTCACAGATACGCAGTATTTT
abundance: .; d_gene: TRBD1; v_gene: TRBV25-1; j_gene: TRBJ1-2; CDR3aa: CASSESTGGADGYTF; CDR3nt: TGTGCCAGCAGTGAATCGACAGGGGGCGCGGATGGCTACACCTTC
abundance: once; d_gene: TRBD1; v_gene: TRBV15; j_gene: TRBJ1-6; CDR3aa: CATSVWTGGRSPLHF; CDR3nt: TGTGCCACCAGCGTCTGGACAGGGGGTCGTTCACCCCTCCACTTT
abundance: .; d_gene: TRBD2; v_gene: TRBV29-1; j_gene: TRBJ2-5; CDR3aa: CSLSGGETQYF; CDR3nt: TGCAGCCTATCGGGGGGGGAGACCCAGTACTTC
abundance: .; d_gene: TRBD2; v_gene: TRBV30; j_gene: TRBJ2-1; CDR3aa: CAWAGLAGGHAYNEQFF; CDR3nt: TGTGCCTGGGCGGGACTAGCGGGGGGGCATGCCTACAATGAGCAGTTCTTC
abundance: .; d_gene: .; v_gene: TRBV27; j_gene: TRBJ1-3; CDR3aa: CASSSLRVGGNTIYF; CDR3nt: TGTGCCAGCAGTAGCCTCAGGGTCGGTGGAAACACCATATATTTT
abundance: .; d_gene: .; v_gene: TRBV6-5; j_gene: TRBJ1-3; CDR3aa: CASSRRGAAGNTIYF; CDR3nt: TGTGCCAGCAGCCGACGGGGGGCTGCTGGAAACACCATATATTTT
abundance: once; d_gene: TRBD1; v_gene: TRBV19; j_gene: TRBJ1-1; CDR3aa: CASSLNGQGTSAFF; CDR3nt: TGTGCCAGTAGTCTGAATGGACAGGGTACTTCAGCTTTCTTT
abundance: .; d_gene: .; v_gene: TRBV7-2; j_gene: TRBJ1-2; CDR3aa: CASSLTVVNYGYTF; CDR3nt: TGTGCCAGCAGCTTAACTGTCGTGAACTATGGCTACACCTTC
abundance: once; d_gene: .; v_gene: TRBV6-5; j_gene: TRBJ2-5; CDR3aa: CASSYSREETQYF; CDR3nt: TGTGCCAGCAGTTACTCGAGGGAAGAGACCCAGTACTTC
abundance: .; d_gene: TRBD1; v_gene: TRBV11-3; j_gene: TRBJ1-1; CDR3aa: CASSLKGGRGSEGEAFF; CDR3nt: TGTGCCAGCAGCCTCAAAGGGGGCAGGGGAAGTGAGGGTGAAGCTTTCTTT
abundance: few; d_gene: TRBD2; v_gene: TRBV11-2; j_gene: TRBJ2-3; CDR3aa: CASSRSTSGGEQYF; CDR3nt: TGTGCCAGCAGCCGAAGCACTAGCGGGGGGGAGCAGTATTTT
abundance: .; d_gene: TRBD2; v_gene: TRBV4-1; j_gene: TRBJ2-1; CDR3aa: CASSQDHPGGNYNEQFF; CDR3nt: TGCGCCAGCAGCCAAGATCATCCCGGGGGGAACTACAATGAGCAGTTCTTC
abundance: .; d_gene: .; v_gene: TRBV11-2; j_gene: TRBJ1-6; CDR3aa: CASSSYTGLPSPLHF; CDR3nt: TGTGCCAGCAGCTCCTACACGGGTTTGCCTTCACCCCTCCACTTT
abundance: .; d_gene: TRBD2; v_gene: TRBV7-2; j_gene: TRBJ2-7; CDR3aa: CASSLNLGGGTHEQYF; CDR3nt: TGTGCCAGCAGCCTCAACCTTGGCGGGGGTACCCACGAGCAGTACTTC
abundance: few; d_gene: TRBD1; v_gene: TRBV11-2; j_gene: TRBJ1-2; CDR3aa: CASSLGLGQGGGYTF; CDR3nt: TGTGCCAGCAGCTTAGGTCTGGGACAGGGGGGTGGCTACACCTTC
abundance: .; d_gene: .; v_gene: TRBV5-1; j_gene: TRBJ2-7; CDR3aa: CASSRGTLYEQYF; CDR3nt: TGCGCCAGCAGCCGAGGGACTCTCTACGAGCAGTACTTC
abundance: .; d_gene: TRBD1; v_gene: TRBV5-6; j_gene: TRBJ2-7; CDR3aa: CASSFRTGSSYEQYF; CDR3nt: TGTGCCAGCAGTTTTCGGACAGGGAGCTCCTACGAGCAGTACTTC
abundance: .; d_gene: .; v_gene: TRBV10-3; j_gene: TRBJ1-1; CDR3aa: CATRAHLNTEAFF; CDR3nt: TGTGCCACCCGTGCGCATCTGAACACTGAAGCTTTCTTT
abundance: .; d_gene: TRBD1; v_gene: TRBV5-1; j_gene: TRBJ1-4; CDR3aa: CASSPPGQMNEKLFF; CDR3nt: TGCGCCAGCAGCCCCCCGGGACAGATGAATGAAAAACTGTTTTTT
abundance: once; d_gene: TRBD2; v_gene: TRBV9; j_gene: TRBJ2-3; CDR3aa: CASSPRGTSGGTDTQYF; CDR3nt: TGTGCCAGCAGCCCCCGCGGGACTAGCGGGGGCACAGATACGCAGTATTTT
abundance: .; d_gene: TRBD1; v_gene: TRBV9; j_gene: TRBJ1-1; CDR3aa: CASSVVQGAGTEAFF; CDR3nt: TGTGCCAGCAGCGTAGTGCAGGGGGCAGGTACTGAAGCTTTCTTT
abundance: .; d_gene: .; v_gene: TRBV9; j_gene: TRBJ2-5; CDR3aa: CASSSRDWVQETQYF; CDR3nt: TGTGCCAGCAGCTCCCGGGACTGGGTCCAAGAGACCCAGTACTTC
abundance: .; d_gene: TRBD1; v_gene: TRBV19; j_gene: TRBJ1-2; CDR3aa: CASRPWDRGLYGYTF; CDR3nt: TGTGCCAGTAGGCCTTGGGACAGGGGCCTTTATGGCTACACCTTC
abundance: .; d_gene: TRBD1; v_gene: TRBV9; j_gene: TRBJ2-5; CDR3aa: CASSVQGTGVETQYF; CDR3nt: TGTGCCAGCAGCGTACAAGGGACAGGGGTAGAGACCCAGTACTTC
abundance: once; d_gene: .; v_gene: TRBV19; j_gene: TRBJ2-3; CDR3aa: CASSTGITDTQYF; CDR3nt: TGTGCCAGTAGTACAGGTATCACAGATACGCAGTATTTT
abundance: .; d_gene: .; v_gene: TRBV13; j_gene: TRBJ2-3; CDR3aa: CASSPPAEGVDTQYF; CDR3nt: TGTGCCAGCAGCCCCCCAGCCGAAGGGGTGGATACGCAGTATTTT
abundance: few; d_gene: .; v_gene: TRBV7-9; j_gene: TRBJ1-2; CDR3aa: CASSRANYGYTF; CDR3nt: TGTGCCAGCAGCCGCGCTAACTATGGCTACACCTTC
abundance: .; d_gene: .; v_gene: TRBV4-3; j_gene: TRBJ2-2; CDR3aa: CASSQEGRGSGELFF; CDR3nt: TGCGCCAGCAGCCAAGAGGGTCGCGGGTCCGGGGAGCTGTTTTTT
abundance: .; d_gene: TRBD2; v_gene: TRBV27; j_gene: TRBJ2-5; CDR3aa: CASSIHWTSPLETQYF; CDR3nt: TGTGCCAGCAGCATTCATTGGACTAGCCCGTTGGAGACCCAGTACTTC
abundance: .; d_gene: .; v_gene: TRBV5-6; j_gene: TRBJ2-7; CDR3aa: CASSFDAGSSYEQYF; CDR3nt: TGTGCCAGCAGCTTCGATGCGGGGTCTTCCTACGAGCAGTACTTC
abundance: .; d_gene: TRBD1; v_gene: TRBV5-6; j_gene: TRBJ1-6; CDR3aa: CASSLPGGIPGNSPLHF; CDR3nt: TGTGCCAGCAGCTTGCCAGGGGGTATACCGGGTAATTCACCCCTCCACTTT
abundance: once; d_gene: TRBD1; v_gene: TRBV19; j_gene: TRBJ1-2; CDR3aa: CASSTRQGRHGYTF; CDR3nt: TGTGCCAGTAGTACCCGACAGGGTAGGCATGGCTACACCTTC
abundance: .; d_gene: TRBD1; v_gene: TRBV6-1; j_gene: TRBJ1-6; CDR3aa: CASSDPAGGESSYNSPLHF; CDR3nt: TGTGCCAGCAGTGACCCAGCAGGGGGCGAGAGCTCCTATAATTCACCCCTCCACTTT
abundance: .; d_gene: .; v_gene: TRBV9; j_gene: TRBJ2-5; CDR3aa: CASSRGETQYF; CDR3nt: TGTGCCAGCTCGCGAGGCGAGACCCAGTACTTC
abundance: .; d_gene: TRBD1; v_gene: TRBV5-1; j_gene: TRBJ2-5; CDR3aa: CASGFNPGGLGVETQYF; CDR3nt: TGCGCCAGCGGCTTCAATCCAGGGGGTTTAGGTGTAGAGACCCAGTACTTC
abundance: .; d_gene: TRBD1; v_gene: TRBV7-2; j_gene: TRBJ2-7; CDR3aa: CASSLNSGQGSYEQYF; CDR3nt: TGTGCCAGCAGCTTAAATTCGGGACAGGGCTCCTACGAGCAGTACTTC
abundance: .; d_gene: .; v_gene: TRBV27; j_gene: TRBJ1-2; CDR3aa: CASSEGGRNYGYTF; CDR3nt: TGTGCCAGCTCAGAAGGGGGTAGGAACTATGGCTACACCTTC
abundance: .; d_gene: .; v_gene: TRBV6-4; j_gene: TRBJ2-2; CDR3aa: CASSDLTRQTTGELFF; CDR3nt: TGTGCCAGCAGTGACTTAACCCGACAGACCACCGGGGAGCTGTTTTTT